This T cell receptor beta chain was identified in a study of blood T cells in healthy people across ages. The second PCR ran 7 to 11 cycles with a sample-barcoded 5' primer and J-beta primers. TCRdb re-called the 5' RACE reads through MiXCR, storing one row per CDR3 protein. The data contain more than 800,000 distinct CDR3 sequences, more than 25% of them singletons. On this clonotype itself: One junction end does not reproduce the germline sequence, and a read error may be involved.

This CDR3 region has 14 residues. The germline gives CDR1 SGHRS, CDR2 YFSETQ. Source material: blood. The chain links TRBV5-1 to TRBJ1-5; a possible D gene is TRBD1 (6 bases). The TCR comes from a woman of 80 years or more in good health. The CDR3 DNA is TGCGCCAACAGCTTGTCAGGGGAAAATCAGCCCCAGCATTTT. As protein: CANSLSGENQPQHF.